This T cell receptor (beta chain) was recorded in a study of shared clonotypes between healthy human individuals. TCRdb's copy holds only in-frame clones and misses some; the assay was immunoSEQ multiplex PCR. The sample yields 760,000 or so clones, about 96% seen once. The junction had 14 bases not matched to a gene; V was cut back by 4 bases and J by 3 bases. Germline V gene lookup returns CDR1 MNHEY and CDR2 SMNVEV (reference sequence). The CDR3 consists of 17 residues. CD45RO negativity and positive selection for CCR7 defined naive CD8 cells, a population that excluded terminally differentiated effector memory CD45RA+ cells. Nashville, Tennessee was home to all donors, who were Caucasian adults.

Specimen: naive CD8+ T cells sorted from blood. This TCR derives from a man under 40 in good health. This sequence joins TRBV27 and TRBJ2-7, with 8 bases that match TRBD1. CDR3 nucleotides: TGTGCCAGCAGTTCCTCCCACGACAGGGGTCGTTTCTACGAGCAGTACTTC. Translating it yields CASSSSHDRGRFYEQYF.